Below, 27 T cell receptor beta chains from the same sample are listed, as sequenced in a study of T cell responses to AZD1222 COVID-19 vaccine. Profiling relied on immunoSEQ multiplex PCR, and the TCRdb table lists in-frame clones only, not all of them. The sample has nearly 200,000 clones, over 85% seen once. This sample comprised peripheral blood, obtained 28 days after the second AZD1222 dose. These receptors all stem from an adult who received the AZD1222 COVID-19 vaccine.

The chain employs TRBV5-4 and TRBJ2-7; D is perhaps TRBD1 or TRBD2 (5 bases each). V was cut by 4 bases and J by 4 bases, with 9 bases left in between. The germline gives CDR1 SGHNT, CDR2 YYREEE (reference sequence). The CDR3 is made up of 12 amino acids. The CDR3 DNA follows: TGTGCCAGCAGCCGGGACGCTTACGAGCAGTACTTC. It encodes CASSRDAYEQYF.

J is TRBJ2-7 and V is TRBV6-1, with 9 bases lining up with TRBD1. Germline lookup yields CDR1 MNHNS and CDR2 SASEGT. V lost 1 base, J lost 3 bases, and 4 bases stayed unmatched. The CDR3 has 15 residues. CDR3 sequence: CASSEEGQGLYEQYF. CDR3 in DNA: TGTGCCAGCAGTGAAGAGGGACAGGGACTCTACGAGCAGTACTTC.

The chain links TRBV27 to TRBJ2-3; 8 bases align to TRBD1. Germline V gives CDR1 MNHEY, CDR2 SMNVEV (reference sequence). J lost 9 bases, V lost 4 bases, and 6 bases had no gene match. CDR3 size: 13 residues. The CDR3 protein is CASSSGGLPTQYF. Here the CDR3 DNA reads TGTGCCAGCAGTTCAGGGGGCCTCCCAACGCAGTATTTT.

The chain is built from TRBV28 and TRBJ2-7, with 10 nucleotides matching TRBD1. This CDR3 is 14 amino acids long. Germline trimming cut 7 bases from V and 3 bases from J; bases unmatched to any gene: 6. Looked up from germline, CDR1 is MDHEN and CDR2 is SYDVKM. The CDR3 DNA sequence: TGTGCCAGCACCTCCGGGACAGGGGTCTACGAGCAGTACTTC. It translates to CASTSGTGVYEQYF.

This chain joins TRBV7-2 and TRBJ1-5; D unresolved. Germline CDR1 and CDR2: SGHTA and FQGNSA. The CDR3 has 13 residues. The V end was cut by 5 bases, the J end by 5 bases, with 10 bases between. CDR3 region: CASSVGQDQPQHF. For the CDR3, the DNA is TGTGCCAGCAGCGTGGGCCAGGATCAGCCCCAGCATTTT.

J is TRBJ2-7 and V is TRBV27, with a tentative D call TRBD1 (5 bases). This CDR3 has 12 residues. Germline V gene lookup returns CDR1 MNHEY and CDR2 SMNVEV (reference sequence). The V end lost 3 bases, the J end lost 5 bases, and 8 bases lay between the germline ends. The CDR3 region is CASSFPGNEQYF. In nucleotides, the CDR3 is TGTGCCAGCAGTTTCCCAGGGAACGAGCAGTACTTC.

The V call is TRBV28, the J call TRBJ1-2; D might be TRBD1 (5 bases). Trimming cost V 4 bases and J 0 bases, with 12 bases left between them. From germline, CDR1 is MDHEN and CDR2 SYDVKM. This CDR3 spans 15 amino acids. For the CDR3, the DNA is TGTGCCAGCAGTTCCCTAACAGGATCTAACTATGGCTACACCTTC. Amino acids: CASSSLTGSNYGYTF.

CDR3 in DNA: TGTGCCAGCAGCTCTCTTCCGGGACAGGGAAATCAGCCCCAGCATTTT. Translating gives CASSSLPGQGNQPQHF. The chain carries TRBV5-5 and TRBJ1-5; 9 nucleotides line up with TRBD1. The CDR3 runs to 16 residues. Trimming cost V 3 bases and J 4 bases; bases outside gene matches: 8. The germline V gene has CDR1 SGHKS and CDR2 YYEKEE (reference sequence). The whole variable domain, remainder taken from reference TRBV5-5 and TRBJ1-5, is DAGVTQSPTHLIKTRGQQVTLRCSPISGHKSVSWYQQVLGQGPQFIFQYYEKEERGRGNFPDRFSARQFPNYSSELNVNALLLGDSALYLCASSSLPGQGNQPQHFGDGTRLSIL.

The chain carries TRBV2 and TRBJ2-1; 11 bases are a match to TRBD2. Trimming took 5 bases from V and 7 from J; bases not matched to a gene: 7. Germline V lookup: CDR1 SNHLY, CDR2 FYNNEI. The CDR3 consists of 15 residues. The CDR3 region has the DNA TGTGCCAGCAGTAAAAGGGCTAGCGGGGGGAATGAGCAGTTCTTC. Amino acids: CASSKRASGGNEQFF.

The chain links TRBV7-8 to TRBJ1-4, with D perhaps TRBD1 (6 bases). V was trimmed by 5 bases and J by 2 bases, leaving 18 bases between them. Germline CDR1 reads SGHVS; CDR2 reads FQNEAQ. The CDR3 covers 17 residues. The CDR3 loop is CASSRIVPGATNEKLFF. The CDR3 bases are TGTGCCAGCAGCCGAATCGTCCCGGGGGCGACTAATGAAAAACTGTTTTTT.

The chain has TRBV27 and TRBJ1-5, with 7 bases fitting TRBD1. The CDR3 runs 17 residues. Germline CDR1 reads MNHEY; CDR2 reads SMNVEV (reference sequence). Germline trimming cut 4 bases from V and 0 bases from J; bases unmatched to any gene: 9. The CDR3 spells CASSSGTAKYSNQPQHF. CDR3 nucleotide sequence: TGTGCCAGCAGTTCCGGGACAGCCAAATATAGCAATCAGCCCCAGCATTTT.

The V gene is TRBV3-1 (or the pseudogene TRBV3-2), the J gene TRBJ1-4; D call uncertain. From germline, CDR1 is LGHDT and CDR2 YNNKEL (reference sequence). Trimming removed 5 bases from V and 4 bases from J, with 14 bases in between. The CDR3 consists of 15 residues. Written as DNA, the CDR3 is TGTGCCAGCAGCAAACGACCCGGAGGTAATGAAAAACTGTTTTTT. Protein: CASSKRPGGNEKLFF.

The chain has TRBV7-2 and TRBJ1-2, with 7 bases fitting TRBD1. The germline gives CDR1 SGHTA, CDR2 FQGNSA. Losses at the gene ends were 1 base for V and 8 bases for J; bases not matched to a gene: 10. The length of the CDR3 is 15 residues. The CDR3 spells CASSLGIGGVWGYTF. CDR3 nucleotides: TGTGCCAGCAGCTTAGGAATAGGGGGCGTGTGGGGCTACACCTTC.

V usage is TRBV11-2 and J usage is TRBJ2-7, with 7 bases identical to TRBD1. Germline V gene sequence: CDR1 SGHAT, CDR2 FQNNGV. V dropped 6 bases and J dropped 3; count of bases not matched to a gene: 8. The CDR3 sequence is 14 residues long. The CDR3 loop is CASRDPGQHYEQYF. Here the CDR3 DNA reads TGTGCCAGCAGGGACCCGGGACAGCACTACGAGCAGTACTTC.

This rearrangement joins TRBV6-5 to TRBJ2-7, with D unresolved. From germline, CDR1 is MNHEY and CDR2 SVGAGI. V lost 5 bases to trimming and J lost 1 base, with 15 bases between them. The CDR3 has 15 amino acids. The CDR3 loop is CASSRTGTASYEQYF. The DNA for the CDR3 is TGTGCCAGCAGTCGCACTGGAACAGCTTCCTACGAGCAGTACTTC.

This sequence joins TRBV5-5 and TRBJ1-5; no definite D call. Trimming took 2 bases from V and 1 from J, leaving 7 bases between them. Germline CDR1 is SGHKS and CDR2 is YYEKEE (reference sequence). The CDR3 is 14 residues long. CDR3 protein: CASSLLESNQPQHF. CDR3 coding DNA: TGTGCCAGCAGCTTACTAGAGAGCAATCAGCCCCAGCATTTT.

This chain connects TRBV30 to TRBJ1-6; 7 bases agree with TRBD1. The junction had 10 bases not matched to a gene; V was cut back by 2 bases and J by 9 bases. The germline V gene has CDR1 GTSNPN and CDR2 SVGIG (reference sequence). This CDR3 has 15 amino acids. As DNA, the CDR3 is TGTGCCTGGAGTACCCGGGACAGAGCCCTTTCACCCCTCCACTTT. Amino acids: CAWSTRDRALSPLHF.

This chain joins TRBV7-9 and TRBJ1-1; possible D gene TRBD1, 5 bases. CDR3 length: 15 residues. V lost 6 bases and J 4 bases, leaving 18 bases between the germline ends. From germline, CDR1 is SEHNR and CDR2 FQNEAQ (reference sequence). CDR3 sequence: CASSLYAGALTEAFF. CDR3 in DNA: TGTGCCAGCAGTCTCTATGCCGGGGCTCTCACTGAAGCTTTCTTT.

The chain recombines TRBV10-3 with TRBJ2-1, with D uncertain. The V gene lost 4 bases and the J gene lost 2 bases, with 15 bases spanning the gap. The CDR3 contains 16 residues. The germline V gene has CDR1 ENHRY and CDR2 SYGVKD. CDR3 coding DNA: TGTGCCATCAGTGGGACCGTGGGTCTCACCTACAATGAGCAGTTCTTC. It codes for CAISGTVGLTYNEQFF.

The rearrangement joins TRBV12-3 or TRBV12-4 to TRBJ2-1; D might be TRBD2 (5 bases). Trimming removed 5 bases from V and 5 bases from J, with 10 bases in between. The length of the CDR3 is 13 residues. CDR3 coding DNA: TGTGCCAGCAGTAGCGCGGGCCACAATGAGCAGTTCTTC. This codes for CASSSAGHNEQFF.

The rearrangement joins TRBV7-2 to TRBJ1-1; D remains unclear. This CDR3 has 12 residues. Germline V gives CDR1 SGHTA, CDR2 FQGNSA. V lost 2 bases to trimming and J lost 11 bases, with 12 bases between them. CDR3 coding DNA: TGTGCCAGCAGCTTATACCCGGGCCGGGCTTTCTTT. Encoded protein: CASSLYPGRAFF.

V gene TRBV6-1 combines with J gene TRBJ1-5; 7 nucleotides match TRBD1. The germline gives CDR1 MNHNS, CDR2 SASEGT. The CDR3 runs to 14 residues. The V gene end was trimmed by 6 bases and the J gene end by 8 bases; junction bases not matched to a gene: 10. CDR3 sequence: CASSRQGFWEPQHF. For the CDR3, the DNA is TGTGCCAGCAGCCGACAGGGTTTTTGGGAGCCCCAGCATTTT.

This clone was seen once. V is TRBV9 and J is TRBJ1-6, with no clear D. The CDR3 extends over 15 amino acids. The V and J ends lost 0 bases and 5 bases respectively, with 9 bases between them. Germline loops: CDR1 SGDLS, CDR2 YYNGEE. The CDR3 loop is CASSVDGINNSPLHF. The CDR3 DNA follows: TGTGCCAGCAGCGTAGATGGGATAAATAATTCACCCCTCCACTTT.

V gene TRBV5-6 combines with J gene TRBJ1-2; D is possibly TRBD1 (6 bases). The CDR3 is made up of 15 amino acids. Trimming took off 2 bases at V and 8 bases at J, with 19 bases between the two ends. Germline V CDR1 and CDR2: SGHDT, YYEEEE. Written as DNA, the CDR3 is TGTGCCAGCAGCTTATTCATATTACAGGGTAGGGGCTACACCTTC. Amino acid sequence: CASSLFILQGRGYTF.

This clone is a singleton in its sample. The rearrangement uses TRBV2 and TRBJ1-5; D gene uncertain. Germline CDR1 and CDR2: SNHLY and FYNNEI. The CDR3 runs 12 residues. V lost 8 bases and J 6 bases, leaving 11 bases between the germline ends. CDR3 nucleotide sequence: TGTGCCAGCGAGGAAAGCGGTCAGCCCCAGCATTTT. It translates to CASEESGQPQHF.

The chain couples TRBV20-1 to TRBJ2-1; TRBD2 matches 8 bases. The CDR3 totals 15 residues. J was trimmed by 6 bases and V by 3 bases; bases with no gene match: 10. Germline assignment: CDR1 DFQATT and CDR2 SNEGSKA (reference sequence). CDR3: CSASSGRRGGNEQFF. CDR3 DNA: TGCAGTGCTAGTTCAGGACGCCGGGGGGGCAATGAGCAGTTCTTC.

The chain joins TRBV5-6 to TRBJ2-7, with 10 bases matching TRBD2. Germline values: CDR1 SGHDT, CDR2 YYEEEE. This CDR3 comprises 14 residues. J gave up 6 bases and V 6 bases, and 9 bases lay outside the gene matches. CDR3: CASTPAGGLLEQYF. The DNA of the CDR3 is TGTGCCAGCACCCCAGCGGGGGGGCTTCTCGAGCAGTACTTC.